This TCR beta chain appears in the sequencing data of a study of regulatory T cells in long-lasting Graves disease. Whole-study findings and limits: Among the persistent patients, thousands of public clonotypes were shared, more than the approximately 1,000 shared among new patients. Lower TCR diversity was seen in persistent Graves' patients than in newly diagnosed ones.

Time point specified: newly diagnosed GD, antithyroid drugs for less than 3 months. RNA from PBMCs was the source of the TCR library. As for this clonotype: Its antigen is not identified.

Germline CDR1 reads SQVTM; CDR2 reads ANQGSEA. Trimming pared 1 base from V and 2 bases from J, leaving 9 bases between. The CDR3 runs to 13 residues. The TCR beta library used iRepertoire HTBI primers with Arm-PCR amplification of CDR3. How the authors handled the data: The samples included approximately 60 TRBV and approximately 15 TRBJ segments. One entry per CDR3 protein, called by TCRdb with MiXCR from the multiplex PCR reads. V and J calls and clone size were set by TCRdb, not the authors. In the table there are 550,000 to 600,000 distinct CDR3 sequences, 15% to 20% of which are singletons. Another study also made use of these data, one on T cells in Graves' hyperthyroidism and ophthalmopathy. That paper notes: The model's output predicted ophthalmopathy at a median of approximately 6.5 months prior to onset.

The sequence was collected from a man younger than 30 with Graves disease. The chain combines TRBV29-1 with TRBJ2-7; D is perhaps TRBD1 (6 bases). Sequencing used peripheral blood mononuclear cells (PBMCs), obtained at new diagnosis, from a patient treated with antithyroid drugs. Here the CDR3 reads CSVEGTVPYEQYF. The CDR3 DNA follows: TGCAGCGTTGAAGGGACAGTCCCCTACGAGCAGTACTTC.